The 4 T cell receptor beta chains listed next were all sequenced from one sample in a study of identical twins. In TCRdb, the 5' RACE reads were re-called with MiXCR into one record per CDR3 protein. Of about 530,000 distinct CDR3 sequences in the sample, around 15% are singletons; the top ten hold around 0.48%. The sample was also linked to a second study, of yellow fever vaccine responses in identical twins.

Sample: CD4+ T cells sorted from blood. These receptors originate from a young woman in good health.

The CDR3 region is CASRGELGPGELFF. The CDR3 coding sequence is TGCGCCAGCAGGGGAGAGCTAGGGCCCGGGGAGCTGTTTTTT. The V call is TRBV10-2, the J call TRBJ2-2; D perhaps matches TRBD2 (5 bases). V lost 6 bases and J 6 bases, leaving 14 bases between the germline ends. CDR3 length: 14 residues. The germline CDR1 and CDR2 sequences are WSHSY and SAAADI.

The rearrangement links TRBV12-3 or TRBV12-4 to TRBJ2-2, with unresolved D. The CDR3 has 12 residues. Deletions cut 3 bases from V and 9 bases from J, with 8 bases between. CDR3 nucleotide sequence: TGTGCCAGCAGTTTGGCAGGCCGGGAGCTGTTTTTT. Protein sequence: CASSLAGRELFF.

This clonotype was counted at least ten times. The V and J genes are TRBV5-1 and TRBJ2-1; perhaps TRBD2 as D (5 bases). V lost 2 bases and J lost 2, with 17 bases in between. Looked up from germline, CDR1 is SGHRS and CDR2 is YFSETQ. There are 17 residues in the CDR3. The CDR3 reads CASSLDPAAATYNEQFF. The CDR3, as DNA: TGCGCCAGCAGCTTAGACCCAGCGGCAGCAACCTACAATGAGCAGTTCTTC. The full variable domain, its missing parts supplied by reference TRBV5-1 and TRBJ2-1, is KAGVTQTPRYLIKTRGQQVTLSCSPISGHRSVSWYQQTPGQGLQFLFEYFSETQRNKGNFPGRFSGRQFSNSRSEMNVSTLELGDSALYLCASSLDPAAATYNEQFFGPGTRLTVL.

V gene TRBV18 combines with J gene TRBJ2-2; D is tentatively TRBD1 or TRBD2 (5 bases each). This CDR3 is 15 amino acids long. Germline V gene sequence: CDR1 KGHSH, CDR2 LQKENI. Trimming stripped 5 bases from V and 0 bases from J, with 10 bases between. CDR3 DNA: TGTGCCAGCTCAACGGGACGAACGAACACCGGGGAGCTGTTTTTT. The encoded protein is CASSTGRTNTGELFF.